A single TCR beta chain is shown here with its context. Its antigen is currently unknown. The record originates from a study of OX40 agonist ivuxolimab in advanced cancers. Study results and caveats: Both CD4+ and CD8+ T cell populations in blood had undergone clonal expansion by week 6 at 0.1 to 3.0 mg/kg.

The CDR3 spans 14 residues. Germline CDR1 and CDR2: MDHEN and SYDVKM. Germline trimming cut 6 bases from V and 3 bases from J; bases unmatched to any gene: 6. Drawing of blood for sampling happened at baseline, at cycle 4 day 1, and at cycle 7 day 1. Here immunoSEQ multiplex PCR was the method, and the copy in TCRdb shows in-frame clones only, minus some. This sample has some 77,000 clones, with about 88% found just once. This sample comprised CD4+ or CD8+ T cells sorted from blood, obtained in a trial of the OX40 agonist ivuxolimab. This sequence joins TRBV28 and TRBJ2-3; 7 bases agree with TRBD2. The clonotype was recovered from an adult with an advanced solid tumor such as melanoma, head and neck, liver or kidney cancer. The CDR3 nucleotides are TGTGCCAGCAGAGAAAGCGGGATAACAGATACGCAGTATTTT. Protein sequence: CASRESGITDTQYF. Full variable domain (remainder filled in from reference TRBV28 and TRBJ2-3): DVKVTQSSRYLVKRTGEKVFLECVQDMDHENMFWYRQDPGLGLRLIYFSYDVKMKEKGDIPEGYSVSREKKERFSLILESASTNQTSMYLCASRESGITDTQYFGPGTRLTVL.